This T cell receptor (beta chain) is from a study of OX40 agonist ivuxolimab in advanced cancers. About the full investigation: The costimulatory receptor OX40 (CD134) was targeted by ivuxolimab, a fully human IgG2 agonistic monoclonal antibody. Intravenous ivuxolimab was administered to patients every 2 weeks at six dose levels: 0.01, 0.1, 0.3, 1.5, 3 and 10 mg/kg. Among the 52 dose-escalation patients, some 20 had hepatocellular carcinoma, roughly 15 melanoma, 9 renal cell carcinoma and 9 head and neck cancer. The dose-escalation cohort was over 70% male with a mean age of about 60 years, ranging from roughly 20 to 85. Patients were allowed to have had prior anti-PD-1, anti-PD-L1 or anti-CTLA-4 therapy, and approximately 39% of the dose-escalation patients had been treated with checkpoint inhibitors. Three dose-escalation patients achieved partial responses, one with hepatocellular carcinoma and two with cutaneous melanoma. Peripheral TCRbeta sequencing aimed to test whether ivuxolimab altered TCR sequence diversity and caused clonal T-cell expansion. The paper reports the monotherapy dose-escalation portion (N = 52 patients) of the phase I ivuxolimab trial.

To sequence the TCRbeta CDR3 region, genomic DNA was isolated from the sorted cells. The immunoSEQ Assay was used for sequencing of TCRbeta CDR3 regions. Held by TCRdb, this immuneACCESS table contains in-frame sequences only and omits some clones. Under half of the omission traces to an unresolved V gene where checked; the cause of the rest is unknown. In this sample the table shows roughly 60,000 clones, 85% to 95% of which occur a single time. Of the sample, roughly 0.44% falls within the top ten clones. Overall study outcomes, separate from this receptor: Low levels of normalized T-cell clonal expansion were also seen in some nonresponding patients. After ivuxolimab, CD8+ T cells had more expanded clones than CD4+ T cells on average. At doses from 0.1 to 3.0 mg/kg, clonal expansion was seen in both CD4+ and CD8+ blood T cells between baseline and week 6. The antigen specificity of the clonally expanded peripheral T cells was not determined. Partial responders in the 0.1-3.0 mg/kg groups had among the lowest normalized peripheral clonal expansion, especially among CD8+ T cells.

About this clone: Its antigen is not yet known. One base away there is no much larger clone; base qualities are not given.

Patients with a history of autoimmune disease or receiving systemic immunosuppression were excluded from the trial. Peripheral blood for TCR sequencing was collected from all dose cohorts at baseline, on cycle 4 day 1, and on cycle 7 day 1. Samples were obtained from an open-label, multicenter, first-in-human phase I dose-escalation trial of ivuxolimab. Adults with locally advanced or metastatic head and neck squamous cell, hepatocellular, melanoma or renal cell carcinoma were enrolled in the trial. Before TCR sequencing, CD4+ T cells and CD8+ T cells from peripheral blood were sorted into separate populations. V lost 0 bases and J lost 0 bases; the stretch between them is 8 bases long. The germline V gene gives CDR1 as ENHRY and CDR2 as SYGVKD. There are 16 amino acids in the CDR3, from cysteine to phenylalanine inclusive. The CDR3 DNA has 48 bases and is translated from base 1.

The receptor's source is an adult with an advanced solid tumor such as melanoma, head and neck, liver or kidney cancer. This chain joins TRBV10-3 to TRBJ2-2; the D gene is perhaps TRBD2, on 6 matching bases. Sequenced material: CD4+ or CD8+ T cells sorted from blood, taken in a trial of the OX40 agonist ivuxolimab. The CDR3 region reads CAISESGGTNTGELFF. The DNA sequence follows: TGTGCCATCAGTGAGTCTGGAGGGACGAACACCGGGGAGCTGTTTTTT.